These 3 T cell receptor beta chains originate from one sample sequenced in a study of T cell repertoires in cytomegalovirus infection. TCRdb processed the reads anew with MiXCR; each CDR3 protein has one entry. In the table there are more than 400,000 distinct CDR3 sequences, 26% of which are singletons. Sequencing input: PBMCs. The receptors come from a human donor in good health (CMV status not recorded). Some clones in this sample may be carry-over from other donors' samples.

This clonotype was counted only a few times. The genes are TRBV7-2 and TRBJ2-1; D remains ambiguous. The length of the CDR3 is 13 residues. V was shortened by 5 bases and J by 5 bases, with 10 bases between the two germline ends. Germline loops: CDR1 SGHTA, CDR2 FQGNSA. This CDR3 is CASSRTWDNEQFF. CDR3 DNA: TGTGCCAGCAGCCGAACTTGGGACAATGAGCAGTTCTTC.

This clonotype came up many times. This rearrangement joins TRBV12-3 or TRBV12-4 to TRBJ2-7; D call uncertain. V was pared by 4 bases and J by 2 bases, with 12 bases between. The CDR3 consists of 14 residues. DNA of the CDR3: TGTGCCAGCAGTTCCGATCCCGACCCCTACGAGCAGTACTTC. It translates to CASSSDPDPYEQYF.

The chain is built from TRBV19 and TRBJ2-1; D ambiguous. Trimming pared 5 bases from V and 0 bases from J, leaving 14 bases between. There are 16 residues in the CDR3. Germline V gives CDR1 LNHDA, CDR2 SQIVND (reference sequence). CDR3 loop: CASSGSPGPSYNEQFF. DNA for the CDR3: TGTGCCAGTAGTGGTTCCCCCGGCCCCTCCTACAATGAGCAGTTCTTC.